The T cell receptor beta chain under discussion was sequenced for a study of human T cells and chemical hapten exposure. The sample's time point: patch test 2, 6 weeks after DPC sensitization. Described treatment: therapeutic diphenylcyclopropenone sensitization with weekly scalp DPC. TCRdb reprocessed the RACE reads via MiXCR and lists one record per CDR3 protein. The table has a few hundred thousand distinct CDR3 sequences, about 6% seen once. The specimen was whole blood, collected in connection with sensitization to the hapten diphenylcyclopropenone (DPC). The source of this sequence is a woman between 18 and 29 years old with alopecia areata. Some clones in this sample may be carry-over from other donors' samples.

The DNA for the CDR3 is TGTGCCAGCAGTCCGTGGACAGGGGGCAGGACAGATACGCAGTATTTT. Translated, it gives CASSPWTGGRTDTQYF. This rearrangement joins TRBV12-3 or TRBV12-4 to TRBJ2-3; 11 bases line up with TRBD1. The CDR3 totals 16 residues. V was clipped by 5 bases and J by 3 bases; unmatched bases: 7.